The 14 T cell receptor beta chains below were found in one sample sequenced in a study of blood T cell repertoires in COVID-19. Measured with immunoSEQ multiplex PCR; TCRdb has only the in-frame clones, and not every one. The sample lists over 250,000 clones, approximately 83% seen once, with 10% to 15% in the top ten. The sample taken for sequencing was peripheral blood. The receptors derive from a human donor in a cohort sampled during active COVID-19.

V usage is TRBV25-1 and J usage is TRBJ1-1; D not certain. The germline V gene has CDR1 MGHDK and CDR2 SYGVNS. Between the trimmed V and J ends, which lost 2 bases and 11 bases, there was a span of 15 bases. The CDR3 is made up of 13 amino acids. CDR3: CASSETTATLAFF. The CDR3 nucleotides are TGTGCCAGCAGTGAAACTACTGCAACGCTGGCTTTCTTT. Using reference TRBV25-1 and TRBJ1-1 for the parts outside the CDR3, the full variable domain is EADIYQTPRYLVIGTGKKITLECSQTMGHDKMYWYQQDPGMELHLIHYSYGVNSTEKGDLSSESTVSRIRTEHFPLTLESARPSHTSQYLCASSETTATLAFFGQGTRLTVV.

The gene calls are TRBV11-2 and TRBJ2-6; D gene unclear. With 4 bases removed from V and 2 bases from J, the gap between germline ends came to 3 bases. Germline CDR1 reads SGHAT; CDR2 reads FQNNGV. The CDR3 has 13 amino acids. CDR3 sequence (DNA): TGTGCCAGCAGCTCAGCTGGGGCCAACGTCCTGACTTTC. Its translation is CASSSAGANVLTF.

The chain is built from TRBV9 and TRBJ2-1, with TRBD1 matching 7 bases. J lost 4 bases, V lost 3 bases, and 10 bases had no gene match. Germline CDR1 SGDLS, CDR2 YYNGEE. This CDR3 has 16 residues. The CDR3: CASSAASGTVYNEQFF. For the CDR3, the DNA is TGTGCCAGCAGCGCGGCCTCCGGGACAGTGTACAATGAGCAGTTCTTC.

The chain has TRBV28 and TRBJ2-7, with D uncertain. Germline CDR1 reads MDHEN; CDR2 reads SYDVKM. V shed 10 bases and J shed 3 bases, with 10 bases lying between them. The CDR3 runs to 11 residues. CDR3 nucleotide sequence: TGTGCCACGGTCTCGGGCTACGAGCAGTACTTC. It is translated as CATVSGYEQYF.

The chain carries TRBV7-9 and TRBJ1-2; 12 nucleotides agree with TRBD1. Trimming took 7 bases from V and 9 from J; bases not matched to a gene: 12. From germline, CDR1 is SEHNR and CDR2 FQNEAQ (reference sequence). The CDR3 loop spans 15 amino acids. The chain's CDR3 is CASIFPGQGASSYTF. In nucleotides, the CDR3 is TGTGCCAGCATATTTCCGGGACAGGGGGCTTCGAGCTACACCTTC. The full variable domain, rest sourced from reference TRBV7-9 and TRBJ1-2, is DTGVSQNPRHKITKRGQNVTFRCDPISEHNRLYWYRQTLGQGPEFLTYFQNEAQLEKSRLLSDRFSAERPKGSFSTLEIQRTEQGDSAMYLCASIFPGQGASSYTFGSGTRLTVV.

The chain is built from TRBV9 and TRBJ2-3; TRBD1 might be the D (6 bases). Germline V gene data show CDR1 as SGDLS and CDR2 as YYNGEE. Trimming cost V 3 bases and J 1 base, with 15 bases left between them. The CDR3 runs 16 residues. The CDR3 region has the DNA TGTGCCAGCAGCGGACTCCGGGACACGGGCACAGATACGCAGTATTTT. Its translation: CASSGLRDTGTDTQYF.

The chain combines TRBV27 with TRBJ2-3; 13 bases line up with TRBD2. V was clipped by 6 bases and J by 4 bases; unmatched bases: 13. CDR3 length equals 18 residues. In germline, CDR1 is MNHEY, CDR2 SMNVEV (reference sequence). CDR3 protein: CASRVGLAGVFFSDTQYF. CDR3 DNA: TGTGCCAGCAGGGTAGGACTAGCGGGAGTCTTTTTTTCAGATACGCAGTATTTT.

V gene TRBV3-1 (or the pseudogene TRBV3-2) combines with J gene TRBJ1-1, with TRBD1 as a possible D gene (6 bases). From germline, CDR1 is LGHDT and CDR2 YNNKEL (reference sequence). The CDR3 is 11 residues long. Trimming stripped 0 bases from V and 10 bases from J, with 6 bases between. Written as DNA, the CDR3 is TGTGCCAGCAGCCAAGACAGGGGAGCTTTCTTT. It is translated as CASSQDRGAFF.

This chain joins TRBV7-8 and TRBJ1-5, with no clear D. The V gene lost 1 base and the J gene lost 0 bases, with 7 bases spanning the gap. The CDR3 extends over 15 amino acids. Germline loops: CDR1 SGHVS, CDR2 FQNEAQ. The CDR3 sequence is CASSLDHYSNQPQHF. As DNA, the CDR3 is TGTGCCAGCAGCTTAGACCACTATAGCAATCAGCCCCAGCATTTT. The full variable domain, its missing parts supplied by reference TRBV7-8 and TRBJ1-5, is GAGVSQSPRYKVAKRGQDVALRCDPISGHVSLFWYQQALGQGPEFLTYFQNEAQLDKSGLPSDRFFAERPEGSVSTLKIQRTQQEDSAVYLCASSLDHYSNQPQHFGDGTRLSIL.

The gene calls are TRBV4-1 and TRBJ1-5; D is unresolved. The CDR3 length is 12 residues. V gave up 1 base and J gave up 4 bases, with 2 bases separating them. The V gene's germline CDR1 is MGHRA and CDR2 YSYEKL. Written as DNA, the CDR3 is TGCGCCAGCAGCCAAGTAAATCAGCCCCAGCATTTT. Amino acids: CASSQVNQPQHF.

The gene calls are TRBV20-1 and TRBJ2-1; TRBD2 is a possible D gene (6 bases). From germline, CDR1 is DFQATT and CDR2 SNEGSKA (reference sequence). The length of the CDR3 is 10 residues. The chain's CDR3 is CSLWGDEQFF. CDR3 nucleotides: TGCAGCCTGTGGGGGGACGAGCAGTTCTTC.

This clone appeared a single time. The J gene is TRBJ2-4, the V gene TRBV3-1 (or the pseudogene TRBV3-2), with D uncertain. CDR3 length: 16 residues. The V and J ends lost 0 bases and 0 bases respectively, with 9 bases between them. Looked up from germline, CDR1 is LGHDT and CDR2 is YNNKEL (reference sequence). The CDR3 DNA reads TGTGCCAGCAGCCAAGAAAGCGTGGGAGCCAAAAACATTCAGTACTTC. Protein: CASSQESVGAKNIQYF.

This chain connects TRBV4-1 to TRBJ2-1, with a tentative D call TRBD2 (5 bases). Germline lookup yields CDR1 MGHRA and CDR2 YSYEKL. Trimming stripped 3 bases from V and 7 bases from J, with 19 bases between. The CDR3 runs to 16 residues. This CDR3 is CASSQPGLLSGNEQFF. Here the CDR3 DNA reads TGCGCCAGCAGCCAGCCCGGACTCCTCTCTGGGAATGAGCAGTTCTTC.

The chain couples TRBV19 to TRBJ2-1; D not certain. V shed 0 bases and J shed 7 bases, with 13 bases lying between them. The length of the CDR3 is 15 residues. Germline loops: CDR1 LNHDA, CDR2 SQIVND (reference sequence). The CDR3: CASSIDPSSRNEQFF. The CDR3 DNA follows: TGTGCCAGTAGTATAGATCCTAGTAGTCGGAATGAGCAGTTCTTC.